This TCR beta chain derives from a study of naive and memory T cell subsets. General study results and limits: This RNA-based method may be sensitive to activation-related transcript changes.

A UMI-containing oligonucleotide was joined by 3' ligation to the TCR cDNA template. Input was roughly 1 to 1000 ng of DNase-treated total RNA without cell sorting. CDR1 WSHSY and CDR2 SAAADI come from the germline V gene. V was pared by 0 bases and J by 5 bases, with 4 bases of the junction left unmatched. This CDR3 contains 15 residues. This clonotype has only a few counts. Its antigen is unknown. The SP2 primer and nested alpha and beta constant region primers amplified ligated cDNA in four rounds. One entry per CDR3 protein, called by TCRdb with MiXCR from the 5' RACE reads. This table has 55,000 to 70,000 distinct CDR3 sequences, 7.2% appearing once.

This clonotype originated in a male donor in good health. This sequence joins TRBV10-2 and TRBJ2-3, with 8 bases that match TRBD1. The CDR3 DNA reads TGCGCCAGCAGTGAGTCGGGCAGGGGGCAAGATACGCAGTATTTT. It specifies CASSESGRGQDTQYF.